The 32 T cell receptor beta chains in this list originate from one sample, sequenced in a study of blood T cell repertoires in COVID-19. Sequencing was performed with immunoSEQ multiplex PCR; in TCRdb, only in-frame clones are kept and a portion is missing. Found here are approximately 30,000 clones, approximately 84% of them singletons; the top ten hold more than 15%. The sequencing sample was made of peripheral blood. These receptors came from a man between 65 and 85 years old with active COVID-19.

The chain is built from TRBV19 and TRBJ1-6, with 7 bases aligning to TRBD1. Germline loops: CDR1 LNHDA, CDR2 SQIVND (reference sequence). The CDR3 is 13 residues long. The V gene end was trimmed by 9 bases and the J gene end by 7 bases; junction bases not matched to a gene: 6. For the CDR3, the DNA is TGTGCCAGCGGGGGACAGCCGAATTCACCCCTCCACTTT. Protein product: CASGGQPNSPLHF.

CDR3 sequence (DNA): TGTGCCAGAAGCGGGGACCCGGGACAGGGGGCCGAGAGCTCCTACAATGAGCAGTTCTTC. Amino acid sequence: CARSGDPGQGAESSYNEQFF. The chain joins TRBV5-3 to TRBJ2-1, with 12 bases that match TRBD1. TRBV5-3 is known as an ORF, though its function is uncertain. CDR3 length: 20 residues. J lost 0 bases, V lost 4 bases, and 14 bases had no gene match.

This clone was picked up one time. The CDR3 nucleotides read TGTGCCAGCAGCTTACGAGTACTACACCAAGAGACCCAGTACTTC. This encodes CASSLRVLHQETQYF. The chain links TRBV5-6 to TRBJ2-5; no definite D call. CDR3 length equals 15 residues. V gave up 2 bases and J gave up 0 bases, with 11 bases separating them. Per the germline V gene, CDR1 is SGHDT and CDR2 is YYEEEE.

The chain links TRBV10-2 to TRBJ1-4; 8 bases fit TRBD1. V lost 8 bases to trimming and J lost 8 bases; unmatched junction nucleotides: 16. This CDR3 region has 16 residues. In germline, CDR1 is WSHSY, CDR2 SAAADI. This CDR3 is CASWEGTGGGGEKLFF. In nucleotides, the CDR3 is TGCGCCAGCTGGGAGGGGACAGGCGGCGGTGGAGAAAAACTGTTTTTT.

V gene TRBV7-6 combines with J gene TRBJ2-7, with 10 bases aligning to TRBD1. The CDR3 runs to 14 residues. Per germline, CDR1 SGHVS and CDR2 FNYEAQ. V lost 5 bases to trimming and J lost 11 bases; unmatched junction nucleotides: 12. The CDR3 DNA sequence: TGTGCCAGCAGCCCTAAAGCGACAGGGGGCGTCGAGTACTTC. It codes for CASSPKATGGVEYF.

CDR3 bases: TGTGCCAGCAGCTATACGGAGACCCAGTACTTC. Protein: CASSYTETQYF. This chain connects TRBV2 to TRBJ2-5; D gene unclear. The CDR3 covers 11 residues. V gave up 6 bases and J gave up 5 bases, with 7 bases separating them. The germline V gene has CDR1 SNHLY and CDR2 FYNNEI.

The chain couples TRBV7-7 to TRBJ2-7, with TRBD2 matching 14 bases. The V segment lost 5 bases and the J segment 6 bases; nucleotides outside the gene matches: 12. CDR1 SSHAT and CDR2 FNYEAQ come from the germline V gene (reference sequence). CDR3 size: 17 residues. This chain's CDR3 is CASSVGLAGGNLGEQYF. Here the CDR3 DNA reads TGTGCCAGCAGCGTAGGACTAGCGGGGGGCAATCTGGGCGAGCAGTACTTC.

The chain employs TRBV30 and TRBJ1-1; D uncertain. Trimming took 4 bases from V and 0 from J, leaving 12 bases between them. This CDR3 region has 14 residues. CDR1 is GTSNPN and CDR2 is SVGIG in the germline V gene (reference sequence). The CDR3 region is CAWTYREVNTEAFF. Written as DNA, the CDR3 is TGTGCCTGGACTTATAGGGAGGTGAACACTGAAGCTTTCTTT.

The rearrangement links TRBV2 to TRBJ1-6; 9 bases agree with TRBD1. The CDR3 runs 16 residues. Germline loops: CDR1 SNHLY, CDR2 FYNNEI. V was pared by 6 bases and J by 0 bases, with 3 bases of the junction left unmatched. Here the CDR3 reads CASRPGQGSYNSPLHF. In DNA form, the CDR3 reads TGTGCCAGCAGGCCGGGACAGGGCTCCTATAATTCACCCCTCCACTTT.

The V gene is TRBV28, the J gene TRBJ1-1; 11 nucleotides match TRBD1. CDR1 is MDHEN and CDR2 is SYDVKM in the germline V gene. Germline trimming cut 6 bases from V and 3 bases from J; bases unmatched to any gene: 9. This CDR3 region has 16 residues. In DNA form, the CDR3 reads TGTGCCAGCAGACACTGGACAGGGGGCGAGTACACTGAAGCTTTCTTT. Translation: CASRHWTGGEYTEAFF. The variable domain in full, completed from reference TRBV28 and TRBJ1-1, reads DVKVTQSSRYLVKRTGEKVFLECVQDMDHENMFWYRQDPGLGLRLIYFSYDVKMKEKGDIPEGYSVSREKKERFSLILESASTNQTSMYLCASRHWTGGEYTEAFFGQGTRLTVV.

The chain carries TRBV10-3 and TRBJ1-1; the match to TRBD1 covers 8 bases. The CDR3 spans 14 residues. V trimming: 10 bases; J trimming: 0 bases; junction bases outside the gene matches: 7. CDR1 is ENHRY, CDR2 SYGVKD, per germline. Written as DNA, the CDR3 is TGTGCCACGAGACAGGGGACCCTGAACACTGAAGCTTTCTTT. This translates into CATRQGTLNTEAFF.

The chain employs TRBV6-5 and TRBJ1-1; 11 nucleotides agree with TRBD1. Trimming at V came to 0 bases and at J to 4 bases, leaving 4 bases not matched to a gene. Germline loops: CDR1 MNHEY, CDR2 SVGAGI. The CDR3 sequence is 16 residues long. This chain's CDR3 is CASSYSTGTGGTEAFF. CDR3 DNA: TGTGCCAGCAGTTACTCGACGGGGACAGGGGGCACTGAAGCTTTCTTT.

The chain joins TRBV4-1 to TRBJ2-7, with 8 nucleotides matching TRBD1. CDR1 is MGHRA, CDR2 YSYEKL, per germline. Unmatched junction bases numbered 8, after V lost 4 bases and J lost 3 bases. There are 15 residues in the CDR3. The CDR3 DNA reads TGCGCCAGCAGCCCGAGCTGGACAGGGATCTACGAGCAGTACTTC. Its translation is CASSPSWTGIYEQYF.

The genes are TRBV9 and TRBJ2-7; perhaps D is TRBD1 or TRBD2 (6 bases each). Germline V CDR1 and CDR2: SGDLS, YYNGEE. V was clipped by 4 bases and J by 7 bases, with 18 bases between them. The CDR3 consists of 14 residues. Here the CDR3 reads CASSLGGLDREQYF. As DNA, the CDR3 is TGTGCCAGCAGCCTAGGGGGGCTGGACCGGGAGCAGTACTTC. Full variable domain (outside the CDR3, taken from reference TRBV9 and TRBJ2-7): DSGVTQTPKHLITATGQRVTLRCSPRSGDLSVYWYQQSLDQGLQFLIQYYNGEERAKGNILERFSAQQFPDLHSELNLSSLELGDSALYFCASSLGGLDREQYFGPGTRLTVT.

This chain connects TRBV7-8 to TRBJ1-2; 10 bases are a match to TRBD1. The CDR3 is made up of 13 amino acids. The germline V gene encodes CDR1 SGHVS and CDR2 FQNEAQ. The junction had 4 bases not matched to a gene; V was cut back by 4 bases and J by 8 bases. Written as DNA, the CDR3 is TGTGCCAGCAGCTGGGGACAGGGGAAGGGCTACACCTTC. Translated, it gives CASSWGQGKGYTF.

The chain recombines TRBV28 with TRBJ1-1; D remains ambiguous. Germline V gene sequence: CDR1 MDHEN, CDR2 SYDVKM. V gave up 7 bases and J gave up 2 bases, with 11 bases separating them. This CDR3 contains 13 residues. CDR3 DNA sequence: TGTGCCAGCACGCGTGGAGGAAACACTGAAGCTTTCTTT. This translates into CASTRGGNTEAFF.

In DNA, the CDR3 is TGTGCCAGCAGGAGGACAGGACCCCAAGCTTTCTTT. Translation gives CASRRTGPQAFF. The chain couples TRBV2 to TRBJ1-1; TRBD1 agrees at 7 bases. The trim removed 6 bases at V and 9 bases at J, leaving 7 bases unmatched. This CDR3 is built from 12 residues. Germline-derived CDR1 and CDR2 are SNHLY and FYNNEI.

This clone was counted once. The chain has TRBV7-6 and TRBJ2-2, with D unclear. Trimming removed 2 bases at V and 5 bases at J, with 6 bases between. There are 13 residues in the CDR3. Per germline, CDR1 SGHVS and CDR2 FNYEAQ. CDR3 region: CASSLSATGELFF. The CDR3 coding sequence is TGTGCCAGCAGCTTATCAGCGACCGGGGAGCTGTTTTTT. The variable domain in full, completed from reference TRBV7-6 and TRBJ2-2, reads GAGVSQSPRYKVTKRGQDVALRCDPISGHVSLYWYRQALGQGPEFLTYFNYEAQQDKSGLPNDRFSAERPEGSISTLTIQRTEQRDSAMYRCASSLSATGELFFGEGSRLTVL.

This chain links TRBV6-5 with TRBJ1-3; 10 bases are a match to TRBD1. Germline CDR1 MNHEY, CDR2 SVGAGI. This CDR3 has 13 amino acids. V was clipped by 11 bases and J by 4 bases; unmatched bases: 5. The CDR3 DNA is TGTGCCGGGATGACAGGGGGCGGAAACACCATATATTTT. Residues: CAGMTGGGNTIYF.

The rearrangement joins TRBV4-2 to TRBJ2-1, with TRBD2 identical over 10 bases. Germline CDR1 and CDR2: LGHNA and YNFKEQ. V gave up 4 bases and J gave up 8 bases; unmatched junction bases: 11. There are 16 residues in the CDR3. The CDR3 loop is CASSRTRASGGDEQFF. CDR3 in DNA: TGTGCCAGCAGCCGAACTAGGGCTAGCGGGGGCGATGAGCAGTTCTTC.

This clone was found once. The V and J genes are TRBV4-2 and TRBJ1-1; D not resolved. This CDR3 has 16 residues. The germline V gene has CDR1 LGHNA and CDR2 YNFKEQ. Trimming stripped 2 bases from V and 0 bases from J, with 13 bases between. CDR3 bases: TGTGCCAGCAGCCAACCGCAGACACCTGTGAACACTGAAGCTTTCTTT. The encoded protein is CASSQPQTPVNTEAFF.

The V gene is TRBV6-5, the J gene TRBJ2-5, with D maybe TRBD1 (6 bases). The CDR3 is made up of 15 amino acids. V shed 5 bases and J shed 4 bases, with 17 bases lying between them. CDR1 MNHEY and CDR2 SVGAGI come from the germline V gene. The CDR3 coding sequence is TGTGCCAGCAGTCCTCGAGGTACAGGGAGAGAGACCCAGTACTTC. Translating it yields CASSPRGTGRETQYF.

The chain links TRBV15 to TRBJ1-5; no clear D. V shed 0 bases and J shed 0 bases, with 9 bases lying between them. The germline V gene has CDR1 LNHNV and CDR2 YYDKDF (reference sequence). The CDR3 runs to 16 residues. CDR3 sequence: CATSRDTRYSNQPQHF. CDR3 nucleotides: TGTGCCACCAGCAGAGATACACGATATAGCAATCAGCCCCAGCATTTT.

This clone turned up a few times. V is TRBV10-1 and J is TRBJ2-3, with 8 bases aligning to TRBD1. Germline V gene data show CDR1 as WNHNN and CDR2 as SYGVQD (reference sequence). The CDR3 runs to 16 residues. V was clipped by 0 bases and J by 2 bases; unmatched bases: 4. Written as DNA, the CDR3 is TGCGCCAGCAGTGAGTCGCGGACAGGGACCACAGATACGCAGTATTTT. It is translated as CASSESRTGTTDTQYF.

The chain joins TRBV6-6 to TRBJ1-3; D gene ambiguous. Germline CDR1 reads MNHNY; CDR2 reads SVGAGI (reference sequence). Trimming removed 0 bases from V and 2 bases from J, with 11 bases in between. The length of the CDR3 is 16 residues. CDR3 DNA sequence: TGTGCCAGCAGTTACTCGAGGGATGAACCTGGAAACACCATATATTTT. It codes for CASSYSRDEPGNTIYF.

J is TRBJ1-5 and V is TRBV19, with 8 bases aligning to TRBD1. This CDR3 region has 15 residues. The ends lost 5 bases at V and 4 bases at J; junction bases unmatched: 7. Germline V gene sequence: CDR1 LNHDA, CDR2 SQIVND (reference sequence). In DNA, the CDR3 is TGTGCCAGTAGTTTCGGACAGGGTGGGAATCAGCCCCAGCATTTT. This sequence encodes CASSFGQGGNQPQHF.

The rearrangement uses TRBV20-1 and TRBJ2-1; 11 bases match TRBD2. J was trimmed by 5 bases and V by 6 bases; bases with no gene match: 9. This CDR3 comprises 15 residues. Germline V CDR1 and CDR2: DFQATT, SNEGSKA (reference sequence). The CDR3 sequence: CSASSGGGHHNEQFF. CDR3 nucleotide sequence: TGCAGTGCGAGTAGCGGGGGGGGGCATCACAATGAGCAGTTCTTC.

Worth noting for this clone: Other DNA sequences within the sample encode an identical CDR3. CDR3 protein: CASSLGQSYGYTF. CDR3 bases: TGTGCCAGCAGCTTGGGACAGAGCTATGGCTACACCTTC. V gene TRBV11-3 combines with J gene TRBJ1-2; 7 nucleotides agree with TRBD1. The germline CDR1 and CDR2 sequences are SGHNT and YENEEA. Trimming cost V 3 bases and J 4 bases; bases outside gene matches: 2. CDR3 size: 13 residues.

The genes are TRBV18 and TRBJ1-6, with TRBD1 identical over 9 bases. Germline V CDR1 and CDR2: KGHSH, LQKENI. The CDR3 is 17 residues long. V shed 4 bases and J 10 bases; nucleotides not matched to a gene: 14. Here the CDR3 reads CASSLPGTGLRRSPLHF. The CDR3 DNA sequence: TGTGCCAGCTCACTTCCCGGGACAGGGCTGCGGAGGTCACCCCTCCACTTT.

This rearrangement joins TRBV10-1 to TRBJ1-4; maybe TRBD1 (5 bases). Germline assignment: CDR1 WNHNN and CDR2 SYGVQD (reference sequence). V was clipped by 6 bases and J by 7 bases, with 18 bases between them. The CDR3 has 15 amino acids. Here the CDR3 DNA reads TGCGCCAGCAGCCCGACCCGGGGGAGGCGTGAAAAACTGTTTTTT. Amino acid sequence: CASSPTRGRREKLFF.

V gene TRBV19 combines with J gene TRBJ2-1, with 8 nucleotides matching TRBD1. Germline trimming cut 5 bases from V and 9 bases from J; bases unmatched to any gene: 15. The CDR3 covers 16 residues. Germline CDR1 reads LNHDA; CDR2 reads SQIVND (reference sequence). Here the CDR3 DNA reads TGTGCCAGTAGTTCCCGTAGGACAGGGTTTGAAAGTGAGCAGTTCTTC. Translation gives CASSSRRTGFESEQFF.

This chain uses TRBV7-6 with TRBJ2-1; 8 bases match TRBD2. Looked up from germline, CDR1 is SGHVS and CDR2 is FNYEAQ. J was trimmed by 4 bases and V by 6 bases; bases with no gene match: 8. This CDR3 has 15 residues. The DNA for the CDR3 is TGTGCCAGCAGTTACGGGACTAGAGCATACAATGAGCAGTTCTTC. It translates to CASSYGTRAYNEQFF.